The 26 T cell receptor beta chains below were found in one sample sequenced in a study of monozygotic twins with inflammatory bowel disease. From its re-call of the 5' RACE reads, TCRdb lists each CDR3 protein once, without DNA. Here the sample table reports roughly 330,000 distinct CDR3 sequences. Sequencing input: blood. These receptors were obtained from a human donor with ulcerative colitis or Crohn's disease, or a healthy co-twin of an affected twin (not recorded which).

The CDR3 protein is CASSWAAYDTDTQYF. This chain connects TRBV27 to TRBJ2-3. Germline lookup yields CDR1 MNHEY and CDR2 SMNVEV (reference sequence). The CDR3 totals 15 residues.

CDR3: CASSLGQGVNEQFF. This chain links TRBV25-1 with TRBJ2-1; TCRdb's D call of TRBD1 is untestable without DNA. The CDR3 runs 14 residues. The germline V gene has CDR1 MGHDK and CDR2 SYGVNS.

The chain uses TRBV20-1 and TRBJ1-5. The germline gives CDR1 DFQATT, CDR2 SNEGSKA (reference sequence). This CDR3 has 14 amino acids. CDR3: CSAQKTSRNQPQHF.

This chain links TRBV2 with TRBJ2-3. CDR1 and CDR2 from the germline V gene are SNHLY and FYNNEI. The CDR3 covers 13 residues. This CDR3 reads CASSEPVTDTQYF.

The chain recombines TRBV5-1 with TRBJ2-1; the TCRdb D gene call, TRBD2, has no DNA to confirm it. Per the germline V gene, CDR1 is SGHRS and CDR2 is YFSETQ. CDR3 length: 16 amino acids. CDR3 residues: CASSLEGGSRYNEQFF.

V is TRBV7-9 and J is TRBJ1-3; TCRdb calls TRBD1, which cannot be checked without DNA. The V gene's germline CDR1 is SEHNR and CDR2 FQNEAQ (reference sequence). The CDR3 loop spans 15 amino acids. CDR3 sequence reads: CASSLGDRSGNTIYF. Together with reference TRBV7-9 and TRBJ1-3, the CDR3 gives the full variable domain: DTGVSQNPRHKITKRGQNVTFRCDPISEHNRLYWYRQTLGQGPEFLTYFQNEAQLEKSRLLSDRFSAERPKGSFSTLEIQRTEQGDSAMYLCASSLGDRSGNTIYFGEGSWLTVV.

The CDR3 loop reads CASSSRSSGSLSEQFF. The V and J genes are TRBV5-1 and TRBJ2-1; TCRdb names TRBD2, which stays unverified in the absence of DNA. The CDR3 loop spans 16 amino acids. The germline gives CDR1 SGHRS, CDR2 YFSETQ.

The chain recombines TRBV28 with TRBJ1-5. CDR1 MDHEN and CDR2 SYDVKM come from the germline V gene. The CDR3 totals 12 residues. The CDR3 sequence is CATTEGKGPQHF.

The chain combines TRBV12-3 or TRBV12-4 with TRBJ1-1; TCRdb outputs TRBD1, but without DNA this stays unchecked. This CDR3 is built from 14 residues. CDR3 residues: CASSRTGEDTEAFF.

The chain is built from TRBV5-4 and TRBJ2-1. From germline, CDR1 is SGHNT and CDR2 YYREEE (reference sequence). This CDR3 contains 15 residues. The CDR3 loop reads CASSLETGSFSEQFF.

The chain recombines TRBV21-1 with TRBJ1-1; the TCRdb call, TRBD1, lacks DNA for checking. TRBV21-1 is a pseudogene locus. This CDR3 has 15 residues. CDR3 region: CASRLGGFMNTEAFF.

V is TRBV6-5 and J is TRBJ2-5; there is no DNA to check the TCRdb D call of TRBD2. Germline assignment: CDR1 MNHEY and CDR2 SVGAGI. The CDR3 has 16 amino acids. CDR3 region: CASSYSSGRARETQYF.

The CDR3 spells CASSYPGQTYEQYF. The chain joins TRBV6-2 or TRBV6-3 to TRBJ2-7; there is no DNA to check the TCRdb D call of TRBD1. The CDR3 is made up of 14 amino acids. Germline loops: CDR1 MNHEY, CDR2 SVGEGT.

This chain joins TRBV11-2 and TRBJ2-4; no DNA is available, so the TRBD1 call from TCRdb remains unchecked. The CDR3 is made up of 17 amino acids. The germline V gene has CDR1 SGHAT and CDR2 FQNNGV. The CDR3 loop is CASSSPSAGIAKNIQYF.

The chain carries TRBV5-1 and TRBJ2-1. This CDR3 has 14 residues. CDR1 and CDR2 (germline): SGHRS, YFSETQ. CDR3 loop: CASSQDTPRNEQFF. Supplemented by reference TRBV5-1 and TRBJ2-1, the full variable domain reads KAGVTQTPRYLIKTRGQQVTLSCSPISGHRSVSWYQQTPGQGLQFLFEYFSETQRNKGNFPGRFSGRQFSNSRSEMNVSTLELGDSALYLCASSQDTPRNEQFFGPGTRLTVL.

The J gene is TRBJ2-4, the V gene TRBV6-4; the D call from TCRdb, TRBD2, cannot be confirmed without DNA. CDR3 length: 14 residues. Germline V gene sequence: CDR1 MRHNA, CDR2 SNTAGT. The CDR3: CASSDEGGKTFQYF.

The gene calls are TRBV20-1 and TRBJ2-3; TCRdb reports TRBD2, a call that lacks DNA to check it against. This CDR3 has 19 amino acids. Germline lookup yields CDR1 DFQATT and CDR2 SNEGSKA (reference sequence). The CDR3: CSARDPAGRTSGGSNTQYF.

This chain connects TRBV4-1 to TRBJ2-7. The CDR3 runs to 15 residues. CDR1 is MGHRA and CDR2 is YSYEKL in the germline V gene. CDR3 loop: CASSHNYPSSYEQYF.

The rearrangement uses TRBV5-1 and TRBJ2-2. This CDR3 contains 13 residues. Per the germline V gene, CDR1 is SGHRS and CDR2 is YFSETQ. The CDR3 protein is CASSLDDSAELFF.

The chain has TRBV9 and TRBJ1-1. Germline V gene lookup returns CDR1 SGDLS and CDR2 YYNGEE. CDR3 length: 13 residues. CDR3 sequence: CASSVGGFTEAFF.

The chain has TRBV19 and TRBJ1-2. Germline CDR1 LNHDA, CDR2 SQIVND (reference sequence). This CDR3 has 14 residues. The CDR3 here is CASSTLLEGHGYTF. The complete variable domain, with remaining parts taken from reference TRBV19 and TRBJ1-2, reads DGGITQSPKYLFRKEGQNVTLSCEQNLNHDAMYWYRQDPGQGLRLIYYSQIVNDFQKGDIAEGYSVSREKKESFPLTVTSAQKNPTAFYLCASSTLLEGHGYTFGSGTRLTVV.

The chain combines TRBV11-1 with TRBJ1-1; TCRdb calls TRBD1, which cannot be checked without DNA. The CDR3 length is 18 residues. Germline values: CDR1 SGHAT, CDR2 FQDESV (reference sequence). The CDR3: CASSSPPRGGGWDTEAFF.

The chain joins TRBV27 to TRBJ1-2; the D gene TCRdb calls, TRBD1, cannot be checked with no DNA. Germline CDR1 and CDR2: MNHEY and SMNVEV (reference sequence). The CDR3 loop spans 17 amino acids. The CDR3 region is CASSSNPSGTGPDGYTF.

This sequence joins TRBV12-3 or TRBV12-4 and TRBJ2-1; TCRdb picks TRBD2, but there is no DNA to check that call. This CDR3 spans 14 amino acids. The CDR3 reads CASNPGLAVTEQFF.

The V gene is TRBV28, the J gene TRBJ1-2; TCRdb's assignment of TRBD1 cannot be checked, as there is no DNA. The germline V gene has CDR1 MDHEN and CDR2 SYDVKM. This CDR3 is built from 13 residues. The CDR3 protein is CASSLGQGASYTF.

This chain's CDR3 is CASSNQQGNQPQHF. V usage is TRBV6-6 and J usage is TRBJ1-5; no DNA is available, so the TRBD1 call from TCRdb remains unchecked. The CDR3 consists of 14 residues. Germline lookup yields CDR1 MNHNY and CDR2 SVGAGI (reference sequence).